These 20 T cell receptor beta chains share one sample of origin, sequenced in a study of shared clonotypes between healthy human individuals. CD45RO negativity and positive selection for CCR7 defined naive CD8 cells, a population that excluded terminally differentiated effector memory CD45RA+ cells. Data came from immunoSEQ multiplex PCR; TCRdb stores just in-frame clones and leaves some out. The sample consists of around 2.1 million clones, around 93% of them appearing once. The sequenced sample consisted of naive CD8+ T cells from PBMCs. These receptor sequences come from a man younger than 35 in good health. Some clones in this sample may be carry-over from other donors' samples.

The CDR3, as DNA: TGCAGCGTTGAAGTCCGACAGCACTCTGGGGCCAACGTCCTGACTTTC. Translation gives CSVEVRQHSGANVLTF. This chain links TRBV29-1 with TRBJ2-6; tentatively, D is TRBD1 (5 bases). This CDR3 has 16 amino acids. Trimming cost V 1 base and J 0 bases, with 10 bases left between them. CDR1 and CDR2 (germline): SQVTM, ANQGSEA.

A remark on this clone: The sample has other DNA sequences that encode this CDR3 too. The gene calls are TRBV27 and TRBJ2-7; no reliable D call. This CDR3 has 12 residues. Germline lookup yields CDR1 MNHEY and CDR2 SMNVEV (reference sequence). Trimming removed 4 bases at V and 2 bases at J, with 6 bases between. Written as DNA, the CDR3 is TGTGCCAGCAGTTCAGTCCCCTACGAGCAGTACTTC. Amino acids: CASSSVPYEQYF.

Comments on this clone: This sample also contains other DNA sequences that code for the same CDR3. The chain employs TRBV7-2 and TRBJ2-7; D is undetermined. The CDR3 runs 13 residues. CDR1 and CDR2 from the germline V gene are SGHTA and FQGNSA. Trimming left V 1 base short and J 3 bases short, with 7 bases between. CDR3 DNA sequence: TGTGCCAGCAGCTTAGGTCTGAACTACGAGCAGTACTTC. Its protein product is CASSLGLNYEQYF.

The CDR3 DNA sequence: TGTGCCAGCAGTTTATCAAGATACTCTTCTAACTATGGCTACACCTTC. It translates to CASSLSRYSSNYGYTF. The chain couples TRBV27 to TRBJ1-2; D remains ambiguous. The V end lost 0 bases, the J end lost 0 bases, and 11 bases lay between the germline ends. From germline, CDR1 is MNHEY and CDR2 SMNVEV (reference sequence). This CDR3 is 16 amino acids long.

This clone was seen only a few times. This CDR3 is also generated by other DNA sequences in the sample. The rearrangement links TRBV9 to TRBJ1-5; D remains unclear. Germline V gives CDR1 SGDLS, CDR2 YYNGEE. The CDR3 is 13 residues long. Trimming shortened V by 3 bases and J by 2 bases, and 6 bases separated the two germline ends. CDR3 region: CASSGTGNQPQHF. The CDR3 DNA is TGTGCCAGCAGCGGTACGGGCAATCAGCCCCAGCATTTT.

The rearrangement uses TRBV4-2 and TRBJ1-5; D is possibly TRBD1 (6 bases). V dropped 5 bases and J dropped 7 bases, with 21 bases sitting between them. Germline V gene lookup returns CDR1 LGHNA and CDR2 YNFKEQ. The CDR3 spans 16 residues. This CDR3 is CASSDNVGGPGQPQHF. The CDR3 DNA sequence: TGTGCCAGCAGCGACAATGTGGGGGGCCCCGGCCAGCCCCAGCATTTT.

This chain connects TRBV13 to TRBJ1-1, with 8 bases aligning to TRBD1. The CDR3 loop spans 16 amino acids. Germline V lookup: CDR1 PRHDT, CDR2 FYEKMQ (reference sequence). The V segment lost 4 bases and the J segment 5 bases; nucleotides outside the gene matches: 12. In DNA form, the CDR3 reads TGTGCCAGCAGCTCGGAAGGACAGGGACGGGGAACTGAAGCTTTCTTT. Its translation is CASSSEGQGRGTEAFF.

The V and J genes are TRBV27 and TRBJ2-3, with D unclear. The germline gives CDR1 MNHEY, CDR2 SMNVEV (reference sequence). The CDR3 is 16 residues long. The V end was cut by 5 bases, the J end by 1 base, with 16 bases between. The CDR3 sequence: CASSALGPIGTDTQYF. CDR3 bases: TGTGCCAGCAGTGCGCTAGGTCCCATAGGCACAGATACGCAGTATTTT.

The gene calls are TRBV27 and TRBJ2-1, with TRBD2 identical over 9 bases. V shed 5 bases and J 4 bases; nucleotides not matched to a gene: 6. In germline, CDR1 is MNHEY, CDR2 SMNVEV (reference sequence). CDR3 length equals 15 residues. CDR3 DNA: TGTGCCAGCAGTCCAAAGACTAGCGGATACAATGAGCAGTTCTTC. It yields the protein CASSPKTSGYNEQFF.

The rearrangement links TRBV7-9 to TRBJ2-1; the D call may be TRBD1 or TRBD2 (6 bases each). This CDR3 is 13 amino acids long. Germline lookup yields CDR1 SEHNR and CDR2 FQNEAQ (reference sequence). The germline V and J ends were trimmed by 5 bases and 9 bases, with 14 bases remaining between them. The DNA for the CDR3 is TGTGCCAGCAGCCAGGTTGGGGGGCCTGAGCAGTTCTTC. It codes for CASSQVGGPEQFF.

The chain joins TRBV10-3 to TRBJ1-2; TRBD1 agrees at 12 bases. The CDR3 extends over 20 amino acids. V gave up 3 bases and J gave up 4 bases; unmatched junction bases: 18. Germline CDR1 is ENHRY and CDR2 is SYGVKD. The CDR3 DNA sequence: TGTGCCATCAGTGACTACGACCGGGACAGGGGGCTGACTCGTCTCTATGGCTACACCTTC. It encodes CAISDYDRDRGLTRLYGYTF.

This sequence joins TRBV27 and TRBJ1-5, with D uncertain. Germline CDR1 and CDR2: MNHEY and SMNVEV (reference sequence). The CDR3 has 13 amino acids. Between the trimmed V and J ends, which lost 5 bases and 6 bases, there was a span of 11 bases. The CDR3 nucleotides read TGTGCCAGCAGTCCCGTAGGCGGTCAGCCCCAGCATTTT. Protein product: CASSPVGGQPQHF.

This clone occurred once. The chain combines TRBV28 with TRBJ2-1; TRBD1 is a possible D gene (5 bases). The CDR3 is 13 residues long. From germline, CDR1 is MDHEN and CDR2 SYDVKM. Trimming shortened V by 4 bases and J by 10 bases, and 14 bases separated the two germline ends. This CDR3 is CASSSVGPGEQFF. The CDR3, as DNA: TGTGCCAGCAGTTCAGTAGGCCCAGGGGAGCAGTTCTTC.

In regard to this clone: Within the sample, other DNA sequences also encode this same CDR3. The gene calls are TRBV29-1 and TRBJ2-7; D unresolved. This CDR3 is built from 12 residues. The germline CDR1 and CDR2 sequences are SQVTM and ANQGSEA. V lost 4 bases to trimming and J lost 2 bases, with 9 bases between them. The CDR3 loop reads CSVAGSTYEQYF. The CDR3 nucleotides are TGCAGCGTTGCGGGCTCTACCTACGAGCAGTACTTC.

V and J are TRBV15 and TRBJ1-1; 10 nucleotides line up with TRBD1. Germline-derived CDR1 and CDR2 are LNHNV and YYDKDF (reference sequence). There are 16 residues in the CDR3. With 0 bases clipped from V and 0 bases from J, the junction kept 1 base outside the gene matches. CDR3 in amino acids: CATSREGQGMNTEAFF. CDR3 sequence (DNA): TGTGCCACCAGCAGAGAGGGACAGGGGATGAACACTGAAGCTTTCTTT.

DNA for the CDR3: TGTGCCATAGGACAGGGAATCGATGGCTACACCTTC. Translation: CAIGQGIDGYTF. This chain uses TRBV10-3 with TRBJ1-2, with 8 bases aligning to TRBD1. Germline-derived CDR1 and CDR2 are ENHRY and SYGVKD. The CDR3 contains 12 residues. V shed 9 bases and J 6 bases; nucleotides not matched to a gene: 6.

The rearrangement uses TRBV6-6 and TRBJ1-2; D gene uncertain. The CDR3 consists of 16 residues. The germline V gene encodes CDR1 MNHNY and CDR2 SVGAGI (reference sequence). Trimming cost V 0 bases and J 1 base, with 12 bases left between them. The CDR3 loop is CASSYSPSGGNYGYTF. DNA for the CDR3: TGTGCCAGCAGTTACTCCCCGTCCGGTGGTAACTATGGCTACACCTTC.

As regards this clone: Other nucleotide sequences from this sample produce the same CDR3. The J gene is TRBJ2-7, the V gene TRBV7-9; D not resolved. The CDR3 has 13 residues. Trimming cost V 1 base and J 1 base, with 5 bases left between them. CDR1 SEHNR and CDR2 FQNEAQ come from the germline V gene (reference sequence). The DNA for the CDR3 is TGTGCCAGCAGCTTAGGCGATTCCTACGAGCAGTACTTC. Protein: CASSLGDSYEQYF.

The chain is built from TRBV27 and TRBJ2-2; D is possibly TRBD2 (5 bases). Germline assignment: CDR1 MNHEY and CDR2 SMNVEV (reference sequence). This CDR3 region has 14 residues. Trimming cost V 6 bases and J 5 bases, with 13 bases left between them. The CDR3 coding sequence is TGTGCCAGCAGGGAGGTCTTCGTAACCGGGGAGCTGTTTTTT. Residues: CASREVFVTGELFF.

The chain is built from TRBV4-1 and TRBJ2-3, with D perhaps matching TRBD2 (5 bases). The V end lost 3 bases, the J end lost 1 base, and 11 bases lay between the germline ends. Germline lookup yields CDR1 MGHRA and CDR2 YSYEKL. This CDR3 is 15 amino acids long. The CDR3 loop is CASSHPTGGTDTQYF. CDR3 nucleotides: TGCGCCAGCAGCCACCCTACCGGGGGCACAGATACGCAGTATTTT.